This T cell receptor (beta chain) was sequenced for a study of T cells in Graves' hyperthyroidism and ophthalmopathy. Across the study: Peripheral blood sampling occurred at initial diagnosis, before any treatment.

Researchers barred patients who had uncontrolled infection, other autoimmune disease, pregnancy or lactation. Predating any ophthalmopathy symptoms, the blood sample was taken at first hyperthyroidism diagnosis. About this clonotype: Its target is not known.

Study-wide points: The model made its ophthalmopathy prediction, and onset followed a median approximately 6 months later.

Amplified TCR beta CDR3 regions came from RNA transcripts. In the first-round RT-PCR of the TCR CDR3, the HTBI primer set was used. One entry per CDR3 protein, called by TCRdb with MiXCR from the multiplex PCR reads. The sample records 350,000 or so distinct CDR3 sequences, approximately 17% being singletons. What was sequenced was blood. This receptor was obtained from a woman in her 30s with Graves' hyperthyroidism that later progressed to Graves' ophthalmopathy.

The CDR3 DNA is TGTGCCAGCAGTGAGGGGACAGTTTATGGCTACACCTTC. Translating it yields CASSEGTVYGYTF. V gene TRBV6-1 combines with J gene TRBJ1-2, with 7 nucleotides matching TRBD1. Per germline, CDR1 MNHNS and CDR2 SASEGT. The CDR3 loop spans 13 amino acids. The V gene end was trimmed by 3 bases and the J gene end by 5 bases; junction bases not matched to a gene: 3.